One and the same sample provided the 32 T cell receptor beta chains below, sequenced in a study of T cell repertoires in cytomegalovirus infection. TCRdb re-called the reads with MiXCR, one entry per CDR3 protein. Of 450,000 to 550,000 distinct CDR3 sequences in the sample, 16% were seen once. Sequenced: CD8+ T cells from PBMCs. These receptors came from a human donor in good health (CMV status not recorded). Some clones in this sample may be carry-over from other donors' samples.

The genes are TRBV20-1 and TRBJ1-5, with a tentative D call TRBD1 (5 bases). V lost 0 bases to trimming and J lost 6 bases, with 12 bases between them. There are 14 residues in the CDR3. CDR1 is DFQATT and CDR2 is SNEGSKA in the germline V gene (reference sequence). In DNA, the CDR3 is TGCAGTGCTAGAGATAGAGGGACCGGTCAGCCCCAGCATTTT. Encoded protein: CSARDRGTGQPQHF.

This clonotype was seen more than once but under ten times. The rearrangement joins TRBV2 to TRBJ2-7; D may be TRBD1 (6 bases). The germline CDR1 and CDR2 sequences are SNHLY and FYNNEI. Trimming pared 10 bases from V and 4 bases from J, leaving 14 bases between. The CDR3 contains 12 residues. The CDR3 loop reads CATRDTQYEQYF. Written as DNA, the CDR3 is TGTGCCACCCGGGACACCCAATACGAGCAGTACTTC. Together with reference TRBV2 and TRBJ2-7, the CDR3 gives the full variable domain: EPEVTQTPSHQVTQMGQEVILRCVPISNHLYFYWYRQILGQKVEFLVSFYNNEISEKSEIFDDQFSVERPDGSNFTLKIRSTKLEDSAMYFCATRDTQYEQYFGPGTRLTVT.

This clonotype was seen at least ten times. The chain uses TRBV6-1 and TRBJ1-1; 8 positions agree with TRBD1. The CDR3 is 13 amino acids. V trimming: 5 bases; J trimming: 12 bases; junction bases outside the gene matches: 11. The germline gives CDR1 MNHNS, CDR2 SASEGT. The CDR3 is CASSTRDRGLTFF. In DNA, the CDR3 is TGTGCCAGCAGTACCCGTGACAGGGGATTAACTTTCTTT.

This clonotype occurred a few times. The chain couples TRBV12-5 to TRBJ1-3; tentatively, D is TRBD1 (6 bases). Germline values: CDR1 LGHNT, CDR2 FRNRAP. Trimming removed 4 bases from V and 2 bases from J, with 21 bases in between. The CDR3 loop spans 18 amino acids. CDR3 protein: CASGWGPTVSSAGNTIYF. The CDR3 DNA is TGTGCTAGTGGTTGGGGGCCGACAGTTAGTTCTGCTGGAAACACCATATATTTT.

This clonotype was recorded a few times. The V call is TRBV12-3 or TRBV12-4, the J call TRBJ1-1; D uncertain. This CDR3 is 11 amino acids long. Between the trimmed V and J ends, which lost 3 bases and 10 bases, there was a span of 9 bases. The CDR3 loop reads CASSFGPGAFF. The CDR3 nucleotides are TGTGCCAGCAGTTTCGGACCGGGAGCTTTCTTT.

The rearrangement joins TRBV10-3 to TRBJ2-7; maybe TRBD2 (5 bases). CDR3 length equals 14 residues. Germline assignment: CDR1 ENHRY and CDR2 SYGVKD. V was pared by 4 bases and J by 0 bases, with 10 bases between. CDR3 protein: CAISVDGNSYEQYF. CDR3 sequence (DNA): TGTGCCATCAGTGTCGACGGGAACTCCTACGAGCAGTACTTC.

This clonotype was recorded many times. V usage is TRBV6-1 and J usage is TRBJ2-1, with 9 nucleotides matching TRBD2. The CDR3 loop spans 17 amino acids. Germline-derived CDR1 and CDR2 are MNHNS and SASEGT. V was pared by 6 bases and J by 4 bases, with 13 bases of the junction left unmatched. The CDR3 nucleotides read TGTGCCAGCAGGCCCCCGAGTGCGGGGGGGCAATACAATGAGCAGTTCTTC. Translated: CASRPPSAGGQYNEQFF.

Ten or more counts support this clonotype. The chain combines TRBV25-1 with TRBJ1-5; TRBD1 matches 9 bases. CDR1 is MGHDK, CDR2 SYGVNS, per germline. V trimming: 7 bases; J trimming: 2 bases; junction bases outside the gene matches: 9. The CDR3 sequence is 16 residues long. For the CDR3, the DNA is TGTGCCAGCACCCCGGACAGGGGATTTGGCAATCAGCCCCAGCATTTT. Translating gives CASTPDRGFGNQPQHF.

V is TRBV6-4 and J is TRBJ1-2; 9 bases are shared with TRBD1. The germline V gene encodes CDR1 MRHNA and CDR2 SNTAGT. V gave up 6 bases and J gave up 6 bases; unmatched junction bases: 5. CDR3 size: 13 residues. DNA for the CDR3: TGTGCCAGCAGGCCGGACAGGGGTAATGGCTACACCTTC. Its translation is CASRPDRGNGYTF.

This clonotype was seen many times. CDR3: CASSLAAGLSYHEQYF. Written as DNA, the CDR3 is TGTGCCAGCAGCTTAGCCGCGGGCCTATCCTACCACGAGCAGTACTTC. The chain uses TRBV11-2 and TRBJ2-7; TRBD2 might be the D (5 bases). CDR3 length: 16 amino acids. Germline assignment: CDR1 SGHAT and CDR2 FQNNGV. Trimming cost V 1 base and J 5 bases, with 18 bases left between them.

This clonotype has only a few counts. The V and J genes are TRBV5-6 and TRBJ2-3; 8 bases agree with TRBD2. CDR3 length: 14 residues. V lost 4 bases to trimming and J lost 4 bases; unmatched junction nucleotides: 5. Per the germline V gene, CDR1 is SGHDT and CDR2 is YYEEEE. The CDR3 here is CASSPGGASDTQYF. The CDR3 DNA follows: TGTGCCAGCAGCCCCGGGGGGGCGTCAGATACGCAGTATTTT.

This chain uses TRBV6-5 with TRBJ2-5; tentatively, D is TRBD1 or TRBD2 (5 bases each). The CDR3 has 15 residues. Germline V lookup: CDR1 MNHEY, CDR2 SVGAGI. Trimming took 0 bases from V and 4 from J, leaving 12 bases between them. As DNA, the CDR3 is TGTGCCAGCAGTTACTCGAGAGGGGCCCTAGAGACCCAGTACTTC. Protein: CASSYSRGALETQYF.

The table lists this clonotype with a few counts. The chain combines TRBV19 with TRBJ2-7, with D perhaps matching TRBD2 (6 bases). Trimming shortened V by 4 bases and J by 6 bases, and 22 bases separated the two germline ends. The CDR3 is made up of 16 amino acids. CDR1 and CDR2 from the germline V gene are LNHDA and SQIVND (reference sequence). The CDR3: CASSTRGYRSTGEQYF. The CDR3 DNA reads TGTGCCAGTAGTACCCGGGGGTATCGATCCACCGGCGAGCAGTACTTC. Looking up the rest from reference TRBV19 and TRBJ2-7 gives the full variable domain: DGGITQSPKYLFRKEGQNVTLSCEQNLNHDAMYWYRQDPGQGLRLIYYSQIVNDFQKGDIAEGYSVSREKKESFPLTVTSAQKNPTAFYLCASSTRGYRSTGEQYFGPGTRLTVT.

The sample holds a few counts of this clonotype. The J gene is TRBJ1-6, the V gene TRBV4-1, with 11 bases matching TRBD1. V lost 0 bases and J lost 6; bases outside the gene matches: 4. Germline V gene sequence: CDR1 MGHRA, CDR2 YSYEKL. CDR3 length: 17 residues. Written as DNA, the CDR3 is TGCGCCAGCAGCCAAGATCCCGGGACAGGGGGTAATTCACCCCTCCACTTT. Amino acids: CASSQDPGTGGNSPLHF.

This clonotype was observed a few times. The rearrangement links TRBV19 to TRBJ2-6, with 10 bases matching TRBD1. The CDR3 contains 19 residues. The germline V gene encodes CDR1 LNHDA and CDR2 SQIVND (reference sequence). V shed 4 bases and J 4 bases; nucleotides not matched to a gene: 13. The CDR3 sequence: CASSTRGPDRGRGANVLTF. In DNA, the CDR3 is TGTGCCAGTAGTACCCGGGGGCCCGACAGGGGGCGCGGGGCCAACGTCCTGACTTTC.

This clonotype was counted ten times or more. The genes are TRBV7-8 and TRBJ2-1; no reliable D call. Trimming shortened V by 10 bases and J by 0 bases, and 10 bases separated the two germline ends. Germline CDR1 and CDR2: SGHVS and FQNEAQ. This CDR3 has 13 residues. CDR3 coding DNA: TGTGCCACCACTCCTAGCTCCTACAATGAGCAGTTCTTC. Protein: CATTPSSYNEQFF.

This clonotype was seen at least ten times. The J gene is TRBJ2-7, the V gene TRBV11-2; 7 bases agree with TRBD1. Germline loops: CDR1 SGHAT, CDR2 FQNNGV. The ends lost 3 bases at V and 7 bases at J; junction bases unmatched: 3. CDR3 size: 12 residues. The CDR3 region is CASSFRGLEQYF. The CDR3 DNA sequence: TGTGCCAGCAGCTTTAGGGGGCTTGAGCAGTACTTC.

The chain's CDR3 is CASVAQGQGLAGNTIYF. The CDR3 bases are TGTGCCAGCGTCGCTCAGGGACAGGGTTTGGCTGGAAACACCATATATTTT. The V call is TRBV6-5, the J call TRBJ1-3; the match to TRBD1 covers 9 bases. V trimming: 8 bases; J trimming: 2 bases; junction bases outside the gene matches: 13. The CDR3 consists of 17 residues. Germline assignment: CDR1 MNHEY and CDR2 SVGAGI.

The chain combines TRBV4-1 with TRBJ2-3, with D perhaps matching TRBD2 (5 bases). The V and J ends lost 0 bases and 2 bases respectively, with 12 bases between them. The CDR3 is 16 residues long. CDR1 MGHRA and CDR2 YSYEKL come from the germline V gene. DNA for the CDR3: TGCGCCAGCAGCCAAGATTCGGGAAGAGTCACAGATACGCAGTATTTT. Protein sequence: CASSQDSGRVTDTQYF.

This chain links TRBV27 with TRBJ2-2; D could derive from TRBD1 or TRBD2 (6 bases each). Between the trimmed V and J ends, which lost 8 bases and 0 bases, there was a span of 19 bases. In germline, CDR1 is MNHEY, CDR2 SMNVEV (reference sequence). The CDR3 runs 17 residues. CDR3 DNA sequence: TGTGCCAGCGGCATCTACTGGGGGGCGGCGAACACCGGGGAGCTGTTTTTT. Residues: CASGIYWGAANTGELFF.

This clonotype was counted many times. This chain joins TRBV27 and TRBJ2-3, with no clear D. V lost 6 bases and J 3 bases, leaving 7 bases between the germline ends. This CDR3 is built from 12 residues. Germline CDR1 reads MNHEY; CDR2 reads SMNVEV (reference sequence). The CDR3 here is CASSQRTDTQYF. The CDR3 DNA follows: TGTGCCAGCAGCCAGCGTACAGATACGCAGTATTTT.

This clonotype was recorded many times. The chain carries TRBV7-2 and TRBJ2-3; 8 nucleotides align to TRBD1. There are 14 residues in the CDR3. CDR1 SGHTA and CDR2 FQGNSA come from the germline V gene. V was pared by 5 bases and J by 6 bases, with 7 bases of the junction left unmatched. The DNA for the CDR3 is TGTGCCAGCAGCCCCCGGACAGGGCCGGATACGCAGTATTTT. It is translated as CASSPRTGPDTQYF.

This chain uses TRBV2 with TRBJ2-1; 10 bases match TRBD2. CDR3 size: 16 residues. V dropped 7 bases and J dropped 2; count of bases not matched to a gene: 8. CDR1 and CDR2 from the germline V gene are SNHLY and FYNNEI. The CDR3 sequence is CASILEAGGPYNEQFF. The CDR3 DNA reads TGTGCCAGCATCCTTGAAGCGGGAGGGCCCTACAATGAGCAGTTCTTC. Complete variable domain (other parts from reference TRBV2 and TRBJ2-1): EPEVTQTPSHQVTQMGQEVILRCVPISNHLYFYWYRQILGQKVEFLVSFYNNEISEKSEIFDDQFSVERPDGSNFTLKIRSTKLEDSAMYFCASILEAGGPYNEQFFGPGTRLTVL.

This clonotype was picked up many times. The chain uses TRBV12-3 or TRBV12-4 and TRBJ2-3; 8 bases line up with TRBD1. The trim removed 3 bases at V and 2 bases at J, leaving 7 bases unmatched. CDR3 size: 16 residues. CDR3 nucleotide sequence: TGTGCCAGCAGTTTCCCGGGACAGGCTACCACAGATACGCAGTATTTT. Translation: CASSFPGQATTDTQYF.

This clonotype was observed a handful of times. CDR3 loop: CASSPADWKHPGNTIYF. The CDR3 bases are TGTGCCAGCAGTCCGGCGGACTGGAAGCATCCTGGAAACACCATATATTTT. This chain connects TRBV12-3 or TRBV12-4 to TRBJ1-3; D not resolved. Trimming pared 5 bases from V and 2 bases from J, leaving 19 bases between. The CDR3 runs 17 residues.

This sequence joins TRBV27 and TRBJ2-7, with D hard to call. CDR1 is MNHEY and CDR2 is SMNVEV in the germline V gene (reference sequence). V shed 2 bases and J shed 1 base, with 6 bases lying between them. The CDR3 has 13 residues. The CDR3 loop reads CASSLTQSYEQYF. The CDR3 DNA reads as TGTGCCAGCAGTTTAACCCAGTCCTACGAGCAGTACTTC.

The V gene is TRBV27, the J gene TRBJ2-7, with TRBD1 identical over 8 bases. V lost 4 bases to trimming and J lost 3 bases; unmatched junction nucleotides: 8. Germline loops: CDR1 MNHEY, CDR2 SMNVEV (reference sequence). This CDR3 comprises 15 residues. The CDR3 reads CASSSPDRGRYEQYF. The DNA for the CDR3 is TGTGCCAGCAGTTCCCCCGACAGGGGACGCTACGAGCAGTACTTC.

This clonotype was seen repeatedly, ten times or more. The V call is TRBV11-1, the J call TRBJ2-2, with a possible D match to TRBD2 (5 bases). Trimming removed 5 bases at V and 8 bases at J, with 15 bases between. The CDR3 sequence is 14 residues long. Germline CDR1 SGHAT, CDR2 FQDESV (reference sequence). CDR3 sequence (DNA): TGTGCCAGCAGCCCAGATAAGGACTCTGGGGAGCTGTTTTTT. Amino acids: CASSPDKDSGELFF.

The chain uses TRBV7-3 and TRBJ2-5; 7 bases fit TRBD2. This CDR3 has 16 residues. CDR1 is SGHTA, CDR2 FQGTGA, per germline. The trim removed 1 base at V and 0 bases at J, leaving 5 bases unmatched. The CDR3 region has the DNA TGTGCCAGCAGCTTAATGGGGGGGGAGTACCAAGAGACCCAGTACTTC. It translates to CASSLMGGEYQETQYF.

This clonotype occurred many times. This chain connects TRBV7-9 to TRBJ2-7; D unclear. Germline V lookup: CDR1 SEHNR, CDR2 FQNEAQ (reference sequence). V was clipped by 1 base and J by 3 bases, with 10 bases between them. CDR3 length: 14 residues. CDR3 loop: CASSLGQRRYEQYF. The DNA of the CDR3 is TGTGCCAGCAGCTTAGGCCAGCGCCGCTACGAGCAGTACTTC.

This clonotype has just a few counts. The genes are TRBV6-2 or TRBV6-3 and TRBJ1-3; 7 bases fit TRBD1. The length of the CDR3 is 20 residues. The ends lost 2 bases at V and 1 base at J; junction bases unmatched: 17. Per the germline V gene, CDR1 is MNHEY and CDR2 is SVGEGT. Here the CDR3 DNA reads TGTGCCAGCAGTTACCCGGTGGGGGGCTCGGGACAGCCTTCTGGAAACACCATATATTTT. It yields the protein CASSYPVGGSGQPSGNTIYF.

The V call is TRBV19, the J call TRBJ1-1; 7 nucleotides match TRBD1. J gave up 1 base and V 6 bases, and 11 bases lay outside the gene matches. The CDR3 extends over 16 amino acids. CDR1 and CDR2 (germline): LNHDA, SQIVND (reference sequence). The CDR3 coding sequence is TGTGCCAGTAGACCCCCTCCGGGACAGTCGAACACTGAAGCTTTCTTT. Translation: CASRPPPGQSNTEAFF.